The next 22 T cell receptor beta chains were all read from a single sample in a study of blood T cell repertoires in COVID-19. This table comes from immunoSEQ multiplex PCR, and its TCRdb copy is limited to in-frame clones, with some not included. The sample shows fewer than 500,000 clones, around nine tenths of them seen only once. Sequenced sample: peripheral blood. These receptors were taken from a man aged 18 to 29 with COVID-19, enrolled during active disease.

The rearrangement uses TRBV18 and TRBJ1-2; unclear D gene. The germline V gene has CDR1 KGHSH and CDR2 LQKENI. This CDR3 has 15 amino acids. V dropped 0 bases and J dropped 0 bases, with 8 bases sitting between them. The CDR3: CASSPPSTANYGYTF. CDR3 nucleotides: TGTGCCAGCTCACCACCGAGCACAGCTAACTATGGCTACACCTTC.

This chain links TRBV28 with TRBJ2-2, with 8 bases that match TRBD1. The CDR3 is 14 residues long. The ends lost 3 bases at V and 3 bases at J; junction bases unmatched: 0. CDR1 and CDR2 from the germline V gene are MDHEN and SYDVKM. CDR3 DNA sequence: TGTGCCAGCAGTTTGACAGGGGACACCGGGGAGCTGTTTTTT. Its protein product is CASSLTGDTGELFF. Looking up the rest from reference TRBV28 and TRBJ2-2 gives the full variable domain: DVKVTQSSRYLVKRTGEKVFLECVQDMDHENMFWYRQDPGLGLRLIYFSYDVKMKEKGDIPEGYSVSREKKERFSLILESASTNQTSMYLCASSLTGDTGELFFGEGSRLTVL.

This clone is a singleton in its sample. The chain carries TRBV24-1 and TRBJ2-7; 9 nucleotides agree with TRBD2. Germline V lookup: CDR1 KGHDR, CDR2 SFDVKD. This CDR3 spans 16 amino acids. Trimming at V came to 4 bases and at J to 2 bases, leaving 8 bases not matched to a gene. The CDR3 region is CATSDSSAGGAYEQYF. CDR3 nucleotides: TGTGCCACCAGTGACTCGTCAGCGGGAGGTGCCTACGAGCAGTACTTC.

The chain employs TRBV4-1 and TRBJ1-5; 7 nucleotides align to TRBD1. The CDR3 has 15 residues. J lost 1 base, V lost 3 bases, and 3 bases had no gene match. Per the germline V gene, CDR1 is MGHRA and CDR2 is YSYEKL. The CDR3 loop reads CASSQTTGSNQPQHF. CDR3 bases: TGCGCCAGCAGCCAGACGACAGGGAGCAATCAGCCCCAGCATTTT.

The chain has TRBV13 and TRBJ2-1; 10 bases are shared with TRBD1. Trimming took 5 bases from V and 4 from J; bases not matched to a gene: 8. The CDR3 is 16 amino acids. Looked up from germline, CDR1 is PRHDT and CDR2 is FYEKMQ (reference sequence). CDR3 sequence (DNA): TGTGCCAGCAGCATTCGACAGGGGGCTTTATACAATGAGCAGTTCTTC. Protein: CASSIRQGALYNEQFF.

This chain links TRBV6-5 with TRBJ2-2; weak D call: TRBD2 (6 bases). V lost 5 bases, J lost 4 bases, and 14 bases lay in between. Per germline, CDR1 MNHEY and CDR2 SVGAGI. CDR3 length equals 15 residues. The CDR3 is CASSTLAGSTGELFF. CDR3 bases: TGTGCCAGCAGTACCCTTGCGGGGAGCACCGGGGAGCTGTTTTTT.

This sequence joins TRBV15 and TRBJ2-3; 7 nucleotides agree with TRBD1. This CDR3 comprises 17 residues. J gave up 0 bases and V 0 bases, and 6 bases lay outside the gene matches. Germline loops: CDR1 LNHNV, CDR2 YYDKDF (reference sequence). Written as DNA, the CDR3 is TGTGCCACCAGCAGAGATCTAGGGGGCGCGAGCACAGATACGCAGTATTTT. The encoded protein is CATSRDLGGASTDTQYF. The variable domain in full, completed from reference TRBV15 and TRBJ2-3, reads DAMVIQNPRYQVTQFGKPVTLSCSQTLNHNVMYWYQQKSSQAPKLLFHYYDKDFNNEADTPDNFQSRRPNTSFCFLDIRSPGLGDTAMYLCATSRDLGGASTDTQYFGPGTRLTVL.

V is TRBV5-1 and J is TRBJ1-2; D gene uncertain. V dropped 0 bases and J dropped 2 bases, with 11 bases sitting between them. Germline-derived CDR1 and CDR2 are SGHRS and YFSETQ. This CDR3 has 15 residues. CDR3 sequence (DNA): TGCGCCAGCAGCTTGGGGTGGCCCCGAAACTATGGCTACACCTTC. This encodes CASSLGWPRNYGYTF.

The chain couples TRBV7-9 to TRBJ2-2; D gene ambiguous. V was trimmed by 5 bases and J by 5 bases, leaving 9 bases between them. Germline V lookup: CDR1 SEHNR, CDR2 FQNEAQ (reference sequence). The CDR3 has 13 amino acids. The CDR3 here is CASSKTQTGELFF. The CDR3 DNA reads TGTGCCAGCAGCAAGACACAGACCGGGGAGCTGTTTTTT.

The chain joins TRBV5-5 to TRBJ2-7; TRBD1 aligns across 8 bases. The CDR3 spans 13 residues. After removal of 4 bases from V and 3 bases from J, the junction contained 3 bases not matched to a gene. Germline V CDR1 and CDR2: SGHKS, YYEKEE (reference sequence). The CDR3 is CASSLTGDYEQYF. As DNA, the CDR3 is TGTGCCAGCAGCCTGACAGGGGACTACGAGCAGTACTTC.

This clone was seen a single time. The rearrangement uses TRBV6-6 and TRBJ2-7; 8 bases match TRBD1. From germline, CDR1 is MNHNY and CDR2 SVGAGI (reference sequence). Trimming removed 4 bases from V and 2 bases from J; junction bases left unmatched: 4. The CDR3 covers 14 residues. DNA for the CDR3: TGTGCCAGCAGTTGGGGGACAGGCACCTACGAGCAGTACTTC. Translation: CASSWGTGTYEQYF.

V usage is TRBV2 and J usage is TRBJ1-3, with no clear D. This CDR3 has 14 amino acids. Germline V gene sequence: CDR1 SNHLY, CDR2 FYNNEI. Trimming cost V 8 bases and J 0 bases, with 11 bases left between them. The CDR3 protein is CASGSDFSGNTIYF. CDR3 DNA sequence: TGTGCCAGCGGCTCAGATTTCTCTGGAAACACCATATATTTT.

The genes are TRBV9 and TRBJ1-1, with D perhaps TRBD1 (6 bases). The V gene lost 4 bases and the J gene lost 4 bases, with 11 bases spanning the gap. This CDR3 has 13 amino acids. Germline V gives CDR1 SGDLS, CDR2 YYNGEE. The CDR3 region is CASSLGGGTEAFF. CDR3 bases: TGTGCCAGCAGCCTTGGGGGCGGCACTGAAGCTTTCTTT.

The chain is built from TRBV18 and TRBJ2-7, with D tentatively TRBD2 (5 bases). The CDR3 spans 13 residues. Germline V CDR1 and CDR2: KGHSH, LQKENI. The V end lost 6 bases, the J end lost 2 bases, and 11 bases lay between the germline ends. DNA for the CDR3: TGTGCCAGCTCCCCCCCGAGGGCCTACGAGCAGTACTTC. Translating it yields CASSPPRAYEQYF.

This rearrangement joins TRBV18 to TRBJ2-5, with D possibly being TRBD2 (5 bases). The CDR3 extends over 14 amino acids. Germline-derived CDR1 and CDR2 are KGHSH and LQKENI. Deletions cut 0 bases from V and 5 bases from J, with 10 bases between. The CDR3 reads CASSPPLVAETQYF. DNA of the CDR3: TGTGCCAGCTCACCACCACTAGTTGCCGAGACCCAGTACTTC. The full variable domain, its missing parts supplied by reference TRBV18 and TRBJ2-5, is NAGVMQNPRHLVRRRGQEARLRCSPMKGHSHVYWYRQLPEEGLKFMVYLQKENIIDESGMPKERFSAEFPKEGPSILRIQQVVRGDSAAYFCASSPPLVAETQYFGPGTRLLVL.

V gene TRBV7-9 combines with J gene TRBJ2-1; a weak D match, TRBD2 (6 bases). CDR1 and CDR2 from the germline V gene are SEHNR and FQNEAQ (reference sequence). V was pared by 4 bases and J by 9 bases, with 10 bases between. The CDR3 length is 12 residues. CDR3 DNA: TGTGCCAGCAGCTGGGCGGGAACTGAGCAGTTCTTC. It encodes CASSWAGTEQFF. The full variable domain, completed using reference TRBV7-9 and TRBJ2-1, is DTGVSQNPRHKITKRGQNVTFRCDPISEHNRLYWYRQTLGQGPEFLTYFQNEAQLEKSRLLSDRFSAERPKGSFSTLEIQRTEQGDSAMYLCASSWAGTEQFFGPGTRLTVL.

This sequence joins TRBV18 and TRBJ2-5, with D possibly TRBD2 on 6 matching bases. V shed 6 bases and J shed 5 bases, with 19 bases lying between them. The germline V gene has CDR1 KGHSH and CDR2 LQKENI. This CDR3 is built from 15 residues. The CDR3 DNA sequence: TGTGCCAGCTCCCGAGCCCCGGGACTCGAGGAGACCCAGTACTTC. This gives the protein CASSRAPGLEETQYF. The variable domain in full, completed from reference TRBV18 and TRBJ2-5, reads NAGVMQNPRHLVRRRGQEARLRCSPMKGHSHVYWYRQLPEEGLKFMVYLQKENIIDESGMPKERFSAEFPKEGPSILRIQQVVRGDSAAYFCASSRAPGLEETQYFGPGTRLLVL.

The chain carries TRBV6-5 and TRBJ1-1; TRBD1 agrees at 10 bases. CDR1 and CDR2 (germline): MNHEY, SVGAGI. With 6 bases clipped from V and 3 bases from J, the junction kept 7 bases outside the gene matches. The CDR3 totals 15 residues. CDR3 DNA: TGTGCCAGCAGGGACAGGGGGGCATCAGACACTGAAGCTTTCTTT. It codes for CASRDRGASDTEAFF.

The chain recombines TRBV2 with TRBJ2-2; D is undetermined. V was pared by 6 bases and J by 7 bases, with 12 bases between. This CDR3 contains 13 residues. Germline assignment: CDR1 SNHLY and CDR2 FYNNEI. This CDR3 is CASSPRSRGELFF. CDR3 nucleotides: TGTGCCAGCAGCCCGAGGTCCCGCGGGGAGCTGTTTTTT. Drawing the rest from reference TRBV2 and TRBJ2-2, the complete variable domain is EPEVTQTPSHQVTQMGQEVILRCVPISNHLYFYWYRQILGQKVEFLVSFYNNEISEKSEIFDDQFSVERPDGSNFTLKIRSTKLEDSAMYFCASSPRSRGELFFGEGSRLTVL.

This sequence joins TRBV5-6 and TRBJ2-3; D is possibly TRBD2 (6 bases). Trimming left V 2 bases short and J 2 bases short, with 9 bases between. Germline CDR1 SGHDT, CDR2 YYEEEE. The CDR3 sequence is 14 residues long. The CDR3 reads CASSFPGDTDTQYF. For the CDR3, the DNA is TGTGCCAGCAGCTTTCCGGGAGACACAGATACGCAGTATTTT.

This clone has a single count. J is TRBJ2-1 and V is TRBV27; weak D call: TRBD2 (5 bases). V gave up 5 bases and J gave up 10 bases, with 15 bases separating them. The CDR3 has 13 amino acids. CDR1 and CDR2 from the germline V gene are MNHEY and SMNVEV (reference sequence). CDR3 in amino acids: CASSRLGVAEQFF. CDR3 nucleotide sequence: TGTGCCAGCAGTCGTTTGGGAGTTGCCGAGCAGTTCTTC.

Written as DNA, the CDR3 is TGTGCCAGTGCGGTTTCGGCTGAAATGGAACTGTTTTTT. It translates to CASAVSAEMELFF. V is TRBV19 and J is TRBJ1-4; no clear D. The germline V gene encodes CDR1 LNHDA and CDR2 SQIVND (reference sequence). The V end was cut by 8 bases, the J end by 12 bases, with 19 bases between. The CDR3 extends over 13 amino acids.